This is a list of T cell receptor beta chains from one sample in a study of blood T cell repertoires in COVID-19. Method: immunoSEQ multiplex PCR; TCRdb's copy keeps in-frame clones and lacks some. The data hold more than 45,000 clones, with 85% to 90% observed a single time. Sequencing input: peripheral blood. These receptors were obtained from an elderly woman with COVID-19, enrolled during active disease. Each CDR3 is given with its conserved first and last residue. D genes are given only for firm matches. A clone size is listed for some rows: how often the clone was seen (once, few, many), or a class if it is expanded.

V gene	D gene	J gene	clone size	CDR3 DNA	CDR3 protein
TRBV18	-	TRBJ2-2	-	TGTGCCAGCTCACCACGGGGAGCTACGAACACCGGGGAGCTGTTTTTT	CASSPRGATNTGELFF
TRBV5-5	TRBD1	TRBJ1-4	-	TGTGCCAGCAGCGGACTGACAGGGACTGGTGAAAAACTGTTTTTT	CASSGLTGTGEKLFF
TRBV3-1/TRBV3-2	TRBD1	TRBJ1-2	-	TGTGCCAGCAGCCCAAACCAAGGGGGCCCGGGTGGCTACACCTTC	CASSPNQGGPGGYTF
TRBV5-1	-	TRBJ2-6	-	TGCGCCAGCAGCTTGGCCGGTGGAGGATCTGGGGCCAACGTCCTGACTTTC	CASSLAGGGSGANVLTF
TRBV12-3/TRBV12-4	-	TRBJ2-5	-	TGTGCCAGCAGTTTCGGGGAACTCGAGACCCAGTACTTC	CASSFGELETQYF
TRBV2	TRBD1	TRBJ2-2	-	TGTGCCAGCAGGGGAGGACAGGGGGCAGGGGAGCTGTTTTTT	CASRGGQGAGELFF
TRBV6-1	TRBD1	TRBJ1-1	-	TGTGCCAGCAGTGAGAGGCCAGGGGGCACTGAAGCTTTCTTT	CASSERPGGTEAFF
TRBV21-1	-	TRBJ2-7	-	TGTGCCAGCAGCAAAGATGGGACTAGCTCCTACGAGCAGTACTTC	CASSKDGTSSYEQYF
TRBV19	-	TRBJ1-1	-	TGTGCCAGTAGTACTACTAAGCCTGAAGCTTTCTTT	CASSTTKPEAFF
TRBV28	TRBD1	TRBJ1-2	-	TGTGCCAGCAGTCTGGGACAGGGAATCTATGGCTACACCTTC	CASSLGQGIYGYTF
TRBV28	TRBD1	TRBJ2-7	-	TGTGCCAGCAGAGGACAGGGTGTCACCTACGAGCAGTACTTC	CASRGQGVTYEQYF
TRBV9	TRBD2	TRBJ2-1	-	TGTGCCAGCAGCGTAGAGCCTAGCGGGGCGTACAATGAGCAGTTCTTC	CASSVEPSGAYNEQFF
TRBV12-3/TRBV12-4	-	TRBJ1-5	once	TGTGCCAGCAGTCCCCATAATCAGCCCCAGCATTTT	CASSPHNQPQHF
TRBV19	TRBD1	TRBJ1-3	-	TGTGCCAGTAGGACTCCCCGGGACAGGCATATTGGAAACACCATATATTTT	CASRTPRDRHIGNTIYF
TRBV5-3	TRBD1	TRBJ2-3	-	TGTGCCAGAAGCTGGACCGGGACAGGGGGCACAGATACGCAGTATTTT	CARSWTGTGGTDTQYF
TRBV2	TRBD1	TRBJ1-6	few	TGTGCCAGCAGTGCGGGACAGGGGATTTATTCACCCCTCCACTTT	CASSAGQGIYSPLHF
TRBV5-4	TRBD2	TRBJ2-1	few	TGTGCCAGCAGCTTGGGCGGGAGAAAGGCCTACAATGAGCAGTTCTTC	CASSLGGRKAYNEQFF
TRBV29-1	TRBD2	TRBJ2-1	-	TGCAGCGTGGGAGGGAACGTTGTTGGGGTCTCCTACAATGAGCAGTTCTTC	CSVGGNVVGVSYNEQFF
TRBV18	TRBD1	TRBJ2-7	-	TGTGCCAGCTCATCCAGGGACAGGGGAACCAACGAGCAGTACTTC	CASSSRDRGTNEQYF
TRBV2	-	TRBJ2-5	-	TGTGCCAGCAGGCCAGCCGTCGCGGAGCCCCAAGAGACCCAGTACTTC	CASRPAVAEPQETQYF
TRBV11-2	-	TRBJ2-3	-	TGTGCCAGCAGCTTAGGACTGATACCCGCCACAGATACGCAGTATTTT	CASSLGLIPATDTQYF
TRBV7-9	-	TRBJ1-2	few	TGTGCCAGCAGCTTAGCCGCGGGAGGGATCTATGGCTACACCTTC	CASSLAAGGIYGYTF
TRBV5-1	TRBD1	TRBJ2-3	-	TGCGCCAGCCGAACCGGACAGGGGGCCCCATACATCAGCACAGATACGCAGTATTTT	CASRTGQGAPYISTDTQYF
TRBV5-1	TRBD1	TRBJ1-2	-	TGCGCCAGCAGCTTGGGGGACAGCCGTAACTATGGCTACACCTTC	CASSLGDSRNYGYTF
TRBV27	TRBD1	TRBJ1-1	-	TGTGCCAGCAGAGGACAGGGGGCTTCTAACACTGAAGCTTTCTTT	CASRGQGASNTEAFF
TRBV2	-	TRBJ1-4	-	TGTGCCAGCAGGGGTCGACAGAATTTTGCAACTAATGAAAAACTGTTTTTT	CASRGRQNFATNEKLFF
TRBV10-3	-	TRBJ1-2	-	TGTGCCATCAGTGACAGGGTAGGGAACTATGGCTACACCTTC	CAISDRVGNYGYTF
TRBV7-9	-	TRBJ1-4	-	TGTGCCAGCAGCTTCACGGGGGCAACTAATGAAAAACTGTTTTTT	CASSFTGATNEKLFF
TRBV5-1	TRBD1	TRBJ1-4	-	TGCGCCAGCAGCTCGGGACAGGTAGCAACTAATGAAAAACTGTTTTTT	CASSSGQVATNEKLFF
TRBV28	-	TRBJ2-1	-	TGTGCCAGCAGGCTCCGCGTTCGGAGCTCCTACAATGAGCAGTTCTTC	CASRLRVRSSYNEQFF
TRBV27	-	TRBJ2-7	-	TGTGCCAGCAGTCTCCTTGGGGCCCACTACGAGCAGTACTTC	CASSLLGAHYEQYF
TRBV11-2	TRBD1	TRBJ2-7	-	TGTGCCAGCAGCTTAGTCGCGGACAGGGTGAACGAGCAGTACTTC	CASSLVADRVNEQYF
TRBV5-6	-	TRBJ1-1	-	TGTGCCAGCAGCTTCCGCCGGGGAGGGGTCACTGAAGCTTTCTTT	CASSFRRGGVTEAFF
TRBV28	-	TRBJ1-2	-	TGTGCCAGCCGCGGGGGTCTTGGGGCCGGGGGCTACACCTTC	CASRGGLGAGGYTF
TRBV5-4	TRBD1	TRBJ1-1	few	TGTGCCAGCAGCTTGCCCCTCGGACAGGGGAGGAACACTGAAGCTTTCTTT	CASSLPLGQGRNTEAFF
TRBV2	TRBD1	TRBJ2-7	-	TGTGCCAGCAGTCCTATGACAGGGACGAGATACGAGCAGTACTTC	CASSPMTGTRYEQYF
TRBV5-1	TRBD1	TRBJ1-6	-	TGCGCCAGCAGCCCAGGGACAGAAAATTCACCCCTCCACTTT	CASSPGTENSPLHF
TRBV10-2	TRBD2	TRBJ2-7	-	TGCGCCAGCAGGACTAGCAGCGGCTACGAGCAGTACTTC	CASRTSSGYEQYF
TRBV2	-	TRBJ1-2	-	TGTGCCAGCATCGGACAGTCTTTCATCTATGGCTACACCTTC	CASIGQSFIYGYTF
TRBV9	-	TRBJ1-5	-	TGTGCCAGCAGCGTAGCCCCGAACAGTCAGCCCCAGCATTTT	CASSVAPNSQPQHF
TRBV7-8	TRBD1	TRBJ1-1	-	TGTGCCAGCAGCATCGACAGGGGTACTGAAGCTTTCTTT	CASSIDRGTEAFF
TRBV19	TRBD1	TRBJ1-5	-	TGTGCCAGTAAACAATGGACAGGTTTTCAGCCCCAGCATTTT	CASKQWTGFQPQHF
TRBV3-1/TRBV3-2	TRBD2	TRBJ2-5	-	TGTGCCAGCAGCGGTTCGGGGGGTGCAGAGACCCAGTACTTC	CASSGSGGAETQYF
TRBV11-2	-	TRBJ1-1	-	TGTGCCAGCAGCCCTCAGGGGTCGGTAATCACTGAAGCTTTCTTT	CASSPQGSVITEAFF
TRBV3-1/TRBV3-2	-	TRBJ2-1	-	TGTGCCAGCAGCCAAGATACGCGGGGAGAGCAGTTCTTC	CASSQDTRGEQFF
TRBV28	-	TRBJ1-2	-	TGTGCCAGCAGTATGACAAACATCTATGGCTACACCTTC	CASSMTNIYGYTF
TRBV2	-	TRBJ1-5	-	TGTGCCAGCAGATCCAGCGGCGGGATCAGCAATCAGCCCCAGCATTTT	CASRSSGGISNQPQHF
TRBV6-5	-	TRBJ1-1	-	TGTGCCAGCAGTTACGAAGGAGGAGGCACTGAAGCTTTCTTT	CASSYEGGGTEAFF
TRBV15	TRBD2	TRBJ2-3	-	TGTGCCACCAGCAGGGGACTAGCGGGGGGCACAGATACGCAGTATTTT	CATSRGLAGGTDTQYF
TRBV6-5	-	TRBJ1-2	-	TGTGCCAGCAGTTCTGCTCGCAGAAACTATGGCTACACCTTC	CASSSARRNYGYTF
TRBV20-1	-	TRBJ1-1	-	TGCAGTGCTAGTAGGACACCGAACACTGAAGCTTTCTTT	CSASRTPNTEAFF
TRBV7-9	-	TRBJ1-4	-	TGTGCCAGCAGCTTTAAAACTAATGAAAAACTGTTTTTT	CASSFKTNEKLFF
TRBV9	TRBD2	TRBJ2-1	-	TGTGCCAGCAGCGTAGTTGCTAGCGGGAGGACCTACAATGAGCAGTTCTTC	CASSVVASGRTYNEQFF
TRBV5-4	-	TRBJ2-3	-	TGTGCCAGCAGCTTTATGAGGGTCACAGATACGCAGTATTTT	CASSFMRVTDTQYF
TRBV3-1/TRBV3-2	-	TRBJ1-1	-	TGTGCCAGCAGAGGAGGCACTGAAGCTTTCTTT	CASRGGTEAFF